What follows is one T cell receptor (beta chain) and its context. Germline loops: CDR1 SGHDT, CDR2 YYEEEE. The CDR3 spans 17 residues. With 0 bases removed from V and 0 bases from J, the gap between germline ends came to 14 bases. This specimen comes from a study of beta chain features in type 1 diabetes. Expressed TCRB transcripts were sequenced because the isolated RNA had all been reverse transcribed beforehand. Using immunoSEQ multiplex PCR, the repertoire was profiled, and TCRdb retains in-frame clones only, with some absent. The data contain around 430,000 clones, 30% of them singletons. CD4+ cells of the naive, central memory, regulatory and stem cell-like memory types were sorted via CD45RO/CCR7/CD25/CD127/CD95/CD27. Purity of each sorted population was above 95%.

This TCR was recovered from a man aged 18 to 29 in good health. The chain employs TRBV5-6 and TRBJ2-3, with unresolved D. Sequencing was carried out using naive CD4+ T cells from blood. For the CDR3, the DNA is TGTGCCAGCAGCTTGGGGTCGTTAGCCGCTAGCACAGATACGCAGTATTTT. Translated, it gives CASSLGSLAASTDTQYF.